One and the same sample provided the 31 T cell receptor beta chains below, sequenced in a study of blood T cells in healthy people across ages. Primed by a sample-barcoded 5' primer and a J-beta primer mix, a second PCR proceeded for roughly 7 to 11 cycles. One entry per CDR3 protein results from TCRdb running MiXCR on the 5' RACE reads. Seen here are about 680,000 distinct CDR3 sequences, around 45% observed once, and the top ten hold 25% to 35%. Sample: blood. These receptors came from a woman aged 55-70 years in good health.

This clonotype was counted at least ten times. The CDR3 here is CASSPRPGSSGTNEQFF. The CDR3 DNA follows: TGTGCCAGCAGCCCCCGACCGGGGTCTAGCGGGACAAATGAGCAGTTCTTC. The rearrangement uses TRBV7-2 and TRBJ2-1, with TRBD2 matching over 9 bases. V shed 5 bases and J 7 bases; nucleotides not matched to a gene: 15. The CDR3 loop spans 17 amino acids. CDR1 and CDR2 (germline): SGHTA, FQGNSA.

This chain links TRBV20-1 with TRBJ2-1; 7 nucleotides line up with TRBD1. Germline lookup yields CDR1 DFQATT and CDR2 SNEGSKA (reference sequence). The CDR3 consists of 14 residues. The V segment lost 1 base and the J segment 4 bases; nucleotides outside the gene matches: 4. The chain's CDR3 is CSARARTGYNEQFF. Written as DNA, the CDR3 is TGCAGTGCTAGAGCGAGGACAGGTTACAATGAGCAGTTCTTC.

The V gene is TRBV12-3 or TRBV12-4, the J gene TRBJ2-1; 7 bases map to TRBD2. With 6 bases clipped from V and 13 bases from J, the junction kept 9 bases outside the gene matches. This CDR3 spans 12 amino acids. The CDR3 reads CASRTSTSPQFF. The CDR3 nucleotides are TGTGCCAGCAGAACCTCGACTAGCCCTCAGTTCTTC.

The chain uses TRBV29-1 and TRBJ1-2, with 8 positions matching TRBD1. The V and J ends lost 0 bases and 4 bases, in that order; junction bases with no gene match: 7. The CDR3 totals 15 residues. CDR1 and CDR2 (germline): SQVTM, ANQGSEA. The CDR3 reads CSVEDPGTGPYGYTF. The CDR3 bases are TGCAGCGTTGAAGATCCTGGGACAGGTCCCTATGGCTACACCTTC.

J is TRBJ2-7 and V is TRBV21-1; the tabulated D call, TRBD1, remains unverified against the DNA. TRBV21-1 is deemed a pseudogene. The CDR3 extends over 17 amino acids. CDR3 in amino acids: CASSKERGREGPYEQYF. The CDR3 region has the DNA TGTGCCAGCAGCAAAGAAAGGGGGCGGGAGGGCCCCTACGAGCAGTACTTC.

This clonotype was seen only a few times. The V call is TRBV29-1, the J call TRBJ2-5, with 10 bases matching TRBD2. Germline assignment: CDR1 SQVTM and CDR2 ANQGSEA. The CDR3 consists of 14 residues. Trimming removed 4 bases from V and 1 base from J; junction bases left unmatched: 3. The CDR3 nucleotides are TGCAGCGTTGGGAGCGGGAGGGGCCAAGAGACCCAGTACTTC. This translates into CSVGSGRGQETQYF.

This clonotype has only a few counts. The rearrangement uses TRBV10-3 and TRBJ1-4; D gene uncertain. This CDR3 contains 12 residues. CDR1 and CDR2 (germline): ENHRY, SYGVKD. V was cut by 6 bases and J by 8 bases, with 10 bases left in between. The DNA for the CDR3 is TGTGCCATCAGGGCCGCCGGGGAAAAACTGTTTTTT. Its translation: CAIRAAGEKLFF.

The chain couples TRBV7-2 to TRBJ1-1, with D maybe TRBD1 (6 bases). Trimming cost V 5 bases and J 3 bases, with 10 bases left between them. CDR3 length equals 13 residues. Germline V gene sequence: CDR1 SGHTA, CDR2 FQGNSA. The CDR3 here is CASSPGHYTEAFF. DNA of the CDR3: TGTGCCAGCAGCCCGGGACATTACACTGAAGCTTTCTTT.

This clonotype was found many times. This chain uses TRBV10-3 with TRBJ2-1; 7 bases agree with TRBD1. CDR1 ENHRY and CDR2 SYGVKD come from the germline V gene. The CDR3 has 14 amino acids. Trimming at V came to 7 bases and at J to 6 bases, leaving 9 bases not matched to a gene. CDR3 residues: CAIKRETGLNEQFF. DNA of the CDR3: TGTGCCATCAAGAGAGAGACAGGGCTCAATGAGCAGTTCTTC.

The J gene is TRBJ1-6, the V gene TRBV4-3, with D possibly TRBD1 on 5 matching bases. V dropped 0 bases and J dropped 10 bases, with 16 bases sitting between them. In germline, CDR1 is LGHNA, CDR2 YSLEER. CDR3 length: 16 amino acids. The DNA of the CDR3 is TGCGCCAGCAGCCAAGATTTTGGAGGGGAGGGATCACCCCTCCACTTT. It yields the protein CASSQDFGGEGSPLHF.

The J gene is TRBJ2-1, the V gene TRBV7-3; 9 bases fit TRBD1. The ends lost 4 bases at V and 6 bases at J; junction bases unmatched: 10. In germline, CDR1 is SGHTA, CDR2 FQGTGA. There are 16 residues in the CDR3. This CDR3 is CASSSSAGTGINEQFF. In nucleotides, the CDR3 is TGTGCCAGCAGCTCCTCCGCCGGGACAGGGATCAATGAGCAGTTCTTC. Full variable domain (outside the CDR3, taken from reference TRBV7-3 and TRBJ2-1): GAGVSQTPSNKVTEKGKYVELRCDPISGHTALYWYRQSLGQGPEFLIYFQGTGAADDSGLPNDRFFAVRPEGSVSTLKIQRTERGDSAVYLCASSSSAGTGINEQFFGPGTRLTVL.

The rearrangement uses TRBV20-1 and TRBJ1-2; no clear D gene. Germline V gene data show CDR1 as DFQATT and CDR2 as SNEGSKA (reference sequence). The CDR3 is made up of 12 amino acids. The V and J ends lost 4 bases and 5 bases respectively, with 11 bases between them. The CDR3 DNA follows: TGCAGTGCTAAGTTGACGGGGTATGGCTACACCTTC. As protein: CSAKLTGYGYTF.

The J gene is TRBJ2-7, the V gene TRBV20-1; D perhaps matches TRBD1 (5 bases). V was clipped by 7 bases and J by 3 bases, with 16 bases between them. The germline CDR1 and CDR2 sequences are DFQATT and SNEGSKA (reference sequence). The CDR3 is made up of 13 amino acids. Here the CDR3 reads CSGTGPLYYEQYF. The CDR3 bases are TGCAGTGGCACAGGCCCTCTATACTACGAGCAGTACTTC.

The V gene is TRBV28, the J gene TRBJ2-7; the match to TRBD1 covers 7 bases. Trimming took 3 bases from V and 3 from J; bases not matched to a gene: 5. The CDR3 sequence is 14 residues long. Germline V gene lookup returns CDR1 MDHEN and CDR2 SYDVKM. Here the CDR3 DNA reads TGTGCCAGCAGTTTCAAGGGGGCAGGCTACGAGCAGTACTTC. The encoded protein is CASSFKGAGYEQYF.

The CDR3 sequence: CASSLDGSRTDTQYF. For the CDR3, the DNA is TGTGCCAGCAGCTTGGACGGATCCCGCACAGATACGCAGTATTTT. The V and J genes are TRBV7-2 and TRBJ2-3, with D uncertain. V was cut by 3 bases and J by 1 base, with 11 bases left in between. This CDR3 is 15 amino acids long. Germline values: CDR1 SGHTA, CDR2 FQGNSA.

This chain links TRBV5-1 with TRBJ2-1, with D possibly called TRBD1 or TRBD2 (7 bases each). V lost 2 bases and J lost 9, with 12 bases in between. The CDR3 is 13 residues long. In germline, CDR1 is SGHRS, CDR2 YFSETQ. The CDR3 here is CASSFTGEGEQFF. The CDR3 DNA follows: TGCGCCAGCAGCTTCACAGGGGAGGGTGAGCAGTTCTTC.

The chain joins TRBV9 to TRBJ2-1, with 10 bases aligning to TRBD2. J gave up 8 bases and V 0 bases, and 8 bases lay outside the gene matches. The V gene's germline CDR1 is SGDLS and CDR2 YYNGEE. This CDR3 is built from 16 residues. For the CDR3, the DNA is TGTGCCAGCAGCGTAGATCCTAGCGGGAGTAGGTATGAGCAGTTCTTC. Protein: CASSVDPSGSRYEQFF.

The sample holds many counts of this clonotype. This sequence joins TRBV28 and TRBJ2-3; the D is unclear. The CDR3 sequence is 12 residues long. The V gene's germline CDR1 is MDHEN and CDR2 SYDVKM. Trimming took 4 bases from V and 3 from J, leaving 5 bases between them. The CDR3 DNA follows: TGTGCCAGCAGTTCGCCTACAGATACGCAGTATTTT. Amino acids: CASSSPTDTQYF. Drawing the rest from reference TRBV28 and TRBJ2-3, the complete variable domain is DVKVTQSSRYLVKRTGEKVFLECVQDMDHENMFWYRQDPGLGLRLIYFSYDVKMKEKGDIPEGYSVSREKKERFSLILESASTNQTSMYLCASSSPTDTQYFGPGTRLTVL.

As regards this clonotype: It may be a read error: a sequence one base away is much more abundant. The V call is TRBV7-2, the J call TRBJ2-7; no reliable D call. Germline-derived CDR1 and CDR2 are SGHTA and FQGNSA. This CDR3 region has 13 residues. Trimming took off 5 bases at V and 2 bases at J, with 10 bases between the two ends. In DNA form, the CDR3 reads TGTGCCAGCAGCGTATGGCGGACCTACGAGCAGTACTTC. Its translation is CASSVWRTYEQYF.

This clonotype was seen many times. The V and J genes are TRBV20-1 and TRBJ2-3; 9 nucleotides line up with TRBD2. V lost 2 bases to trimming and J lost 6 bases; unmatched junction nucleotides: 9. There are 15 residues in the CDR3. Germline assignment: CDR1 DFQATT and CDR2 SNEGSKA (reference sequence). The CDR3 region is CSARSGTSNRDTQYF. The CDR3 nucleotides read TGCAGTGCTAGAAGCGGGACTAGCAATCGGGATACGCAGTATTTT.

The CDR3 loop is CSASHSHRGLRETQYF. The CDR3 coding sequence is TGCAGTGCCAGTCACTCCCACAGGGGGCTGAGGGAGACCCAGTACTTC. The gene calls are TRBV20-1 and TRBJ2-5; 9 bases fit TRBD1. CDR1 is DFQATT, CDR2 SNEGSKA, per germline (reference sequence). V lost 6 bases, J lost 5 bases, and 16 bases stayed unmatched. The CDR3 extends over 16 amino acids.

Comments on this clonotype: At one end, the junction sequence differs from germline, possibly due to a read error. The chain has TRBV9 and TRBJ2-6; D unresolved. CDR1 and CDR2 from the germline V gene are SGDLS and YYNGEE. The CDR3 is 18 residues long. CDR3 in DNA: TGTGCCAGCAGCGTAGAGGTCACCGCCCACTCTAGGGCCAACGTCCTGACTTTC. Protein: CASSVEVTAHSRANVLTF.

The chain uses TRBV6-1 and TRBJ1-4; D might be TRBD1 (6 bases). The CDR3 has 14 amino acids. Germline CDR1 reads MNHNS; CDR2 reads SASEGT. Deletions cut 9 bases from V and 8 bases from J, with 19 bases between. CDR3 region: CASTYRESMEKLFF. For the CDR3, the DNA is TGTGCCAGTACCTACAGGGAATCGATGGAAAAACTGTTTTTT.

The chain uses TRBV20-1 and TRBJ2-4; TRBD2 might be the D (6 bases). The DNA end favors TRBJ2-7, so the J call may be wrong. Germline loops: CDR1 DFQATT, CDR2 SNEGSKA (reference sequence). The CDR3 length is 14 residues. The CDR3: CSAPVGGLNYEQYF. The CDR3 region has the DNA TGCAGTGCCCCGGTTGGAGGGTTGAACTACGAGCAGTACTTC.

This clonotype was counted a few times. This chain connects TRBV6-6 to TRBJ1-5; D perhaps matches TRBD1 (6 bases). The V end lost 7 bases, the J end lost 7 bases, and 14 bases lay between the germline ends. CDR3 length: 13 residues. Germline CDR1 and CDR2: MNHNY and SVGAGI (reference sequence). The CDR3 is CASMGAGSQPQHF. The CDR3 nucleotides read TGTGCCAGCATGGGGGCCGGGAGCCAGCCCCAGCATTTT.

CDR3 region: CASSDGQGEKLFF. The CDR3 DNA is TGTGCCAGCAGTGATGGACAGGGAGAAAAACTGTTTTTT. The rearrangement uses TRBV2 and TRBJ1-4; 8 nucleotides agree with TRBD1. Unmatched junction bases numbered 2, after V lost 3 bases and J lost 8 bases. Looked up from germline, CDR1 is SNHLY and CDR2 is FYNNEI. The CDR3 extends over 13 amino acids.

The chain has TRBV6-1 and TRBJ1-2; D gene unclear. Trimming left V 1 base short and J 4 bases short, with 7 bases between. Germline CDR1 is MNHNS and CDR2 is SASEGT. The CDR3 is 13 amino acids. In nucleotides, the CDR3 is TGTGCCAGCAGTGAAGGGGTTGTCTATGGCTACACCTTC. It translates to CASSEGVVYGYTF.

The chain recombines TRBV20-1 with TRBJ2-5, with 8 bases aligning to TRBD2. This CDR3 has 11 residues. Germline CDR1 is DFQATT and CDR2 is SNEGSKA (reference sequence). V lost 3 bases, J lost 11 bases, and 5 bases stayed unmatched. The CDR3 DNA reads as TGCAGTGCTAGCCCCGGGACTAGGCAGTACTTC. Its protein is CSASPGTRQYF.

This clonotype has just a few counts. Written as DNA, the CDR3 is TGTGCCAGCAGATCGGGAGCTACGGCAGATACGCAGTATTTT. Translation: CASRSGATADTQYF. The V call is TRBV12-3 or TRBV12-4, the J call TRBJ2-3, with D possibly TRBD2 on 6 matching bases. V lost 6 bases and J lost 4, with 14 bases in between. CDR3 length: 14 residues.

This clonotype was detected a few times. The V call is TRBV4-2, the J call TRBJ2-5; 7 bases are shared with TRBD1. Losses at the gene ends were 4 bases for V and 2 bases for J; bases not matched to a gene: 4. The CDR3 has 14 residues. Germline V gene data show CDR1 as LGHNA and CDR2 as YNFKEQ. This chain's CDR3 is CASSRGQVQETQYF. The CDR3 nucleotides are TGTGCCAGCAGCCGCGGACAGGTACAAGAGACCCAGTACTTC.

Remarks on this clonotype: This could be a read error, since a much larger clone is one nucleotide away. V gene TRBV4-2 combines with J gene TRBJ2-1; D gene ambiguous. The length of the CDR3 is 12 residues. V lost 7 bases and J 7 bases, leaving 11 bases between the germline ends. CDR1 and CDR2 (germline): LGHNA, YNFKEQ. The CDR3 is CASTLVYNEQFF. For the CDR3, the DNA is TGTGCCAGCACCTTAGTTTATAATGAGCAGTTCTTC.